A single sample is the source of the 21 T cell receptor beta chains below, sequenced in a study of immune characterization of retroperitoneal liposarcoma. TCRdb reprocessed the PCR reads via MiXCR and lists one record per CDR3 protein. The sample lists under 11,000 distinct CDR3 sequences, approximately 46% seen once, with roughly a tenth in the top ten. Sequencing was carried out using tumor tissue. Receptor source: a female donor with retroperitoneal liposarcoma.

A word on this clonotype: A junction end diverges from the germline sequence, so it may reflect a read error. The chain couples TRBV6-5 to TRBJ2-7; D is ambiguous. The CDR3 is 13 residues long. CDR1 is MNHEY, CDR2 SVGAGI, per germline. The CDR3 DNA is TGTGCCAGCAGTTACGACACTCTCGAGACCCTGTTTTTC. This encodes CASSYDTLETLFF.

V is TRBV6-6 and J is TRBJ1-1, with D maybe TRBD1 (5 bases). Germline loops: CDR1 MNHNY, CDR2 SVGAGI (reference sequence). This CDR3 is 16 amino acids long. V lost 2 bases and J 1 base, leaving 14 bases between the germline ends. The CDR3 spells CASSYPAGAGNTEAFF. CDR3 nucleotide sequence: TGTGCCAGCAGTTACCCGGCCGGGGCGGGGAACACTGAAGCTTTCTTT.

V is TRBV6-1 and J is TRBJ2-1; weak D call: TRBD2 (5 bases). Trimming shortened V by 2 bases and J by 10 bases, and 21 bases separated the two germline ends. CDR1 and CDR2 (germline): MNHNS, SASEGT. This CDR3 has 16 amino acids. DNA of the CDR3: TGTGCCAGCAGTGAATATGCGCTAGCCAGCTCCTACGAGCAGTTCTTC. It is translated as CASSEYALASSYEQFF.

The rearrangement joins TRBV7-3 to TRBJ2-3; 7 bases are shared with TRBD1. The J call may be in error: the DNA end matches TRBJ2-4 better. Germline V gives CDR1 SGHTA, CDR2 FQGTGA. The CDR3 contains 14 residues. The CDR3 nucleotides are TGTGCCAGCAGCTTAGCAGAGGGGGCGTACATTCAGTACTTC. Encoded protein: CASSLAEGAYIQYF.

This chain uses TRBV6-1 with TRBJ2-1; 10 bases line up with TRBD2. The ends lost 6 bases at V and 3 bases at J; junction bases unmatched: 8. CDR3 size: 16 residues. From germline, CDR1 is MNHNS and CDR2 SASEGT. CDR3 region: CASRTSGTSDYNEQFF. The CDR3 coding sequence is TGTGCCAGCAGAACCTCCGGGACTAGCGACTACAATGAGCAGTTCTTC.

The CDR3: CAISPRASGRSAYEQYF. The DNA of the CDR3 is TGTGCCATCAGCCCAAGGGCTAGCGGGAGGTCCGCCTACGAGCAGTACTTC. The chain links TRBV10-3 to TRBJ2-5; TRBD2 matches at 11 bases. The assigned J gene may be wrong: the sequence end matches TRBJ2-7 better. CDR1 ENHRY and CDR2 SYGVKD come from the germline V gene. This CDR3 has 17 amino acids.

The chain has TRBV7-2 and TRBJ2-1; no firm D call. Trimming removed 5 bases at V and 6 bases at J, with 8 bases between. CDR3 size: 12 residues. The germline V gene has CDR1 SGHTA and CDR2 FQGNSA. CDR3 protein: CASSGFGNEQFF. DNA for the CDR3: TGTGCCAGCAGCGGCTTCGGCAATGAGCAGTTCTTC.

Sample share makes this clonotype medium-sized. The rearrangement joins TRBV27 to TRBJ2-1; 12 bases are shared with TRBD2. The CDR3 is 14 residues long. Germline assignment: CDR1 MNHEY and CDR2 SMNVEV (reference sequence). V dropped 6 bases and J dropped 10; count of bases not matched to a gene: 7. CDR3 sequence: CASSLTSGSYEQFF. For the CDR3, the DNA is TGTGCCAGCAGCCTGACTAGCGGGAGTTACGAGCAGTTCTTC.

Comments on this clonotype: Germline is not matched at one junction end, which may reflect a read error. The chain combines TRBV6-1 with TRBJ2-3, with 10 nucleotides matching TRBD1. The length of the CDR3 is 15 residues. CDR1 is MNHNS, CDR2 SASEGT, per germline. The CDR3 nucleotides are TGTGCCAGCCGTGAGGGACAGGGGCGCACAGATACGCGGTATTTT. Translating gives CASREGQGRTDTRYF.

The chain has TRBV28 and TRBJ1-1; 7 positions agree with TRBD1. The germline CDR1 and CDR2 sequences are MDHEN and SYDVKM. This CDR3 region has 16 residues. J lost 0 bases, V lost 6 bases, and 10 bases had no gene match. The CDR3 loop reads CASRPPGTAMNTEAFF. Here the CDR3 DNA reads TGTGCCAGCAGGCCGCCCGGGACAGCCATGAACACTGAAGCTTTCTTT. Full variable domain (missing parts from reference TRBV28 and TRBJ1-1): DVKVTQSSRYLVKRTGEKVFLECVQDMDHENMFWYRQDPGLGLRLIYFSYDVKMKEKGDIPEGYSVSREKKERFSLILESASTNQTSMYLCASRPPGTAMNTEAFFGQGTRLTVV.

This clonotype was counted between two and nine times. The chain carries TRBV27 and TRBJ2-1, with D tentatively TRBD2 (6 bases). The germline V gene has CDR1 MNHEY and CDR2 SMNVEV (reference sequence). The germline V and J ends were trimmed by 6 bases and 2 bases, with 14 bases remaining between them. The CDR3 is 15 amino acids. CDR3 sequence (DNA): TGTGCCAGCAGCGCCAGGAGGGCCCCCTACAATGAGCAGTTCTTC. Amino acids: CASSARRAPYNEQFF.

By share of the sample, this clonotype is large (0.1 to 1%). The chain links TRBV6-1 to TRBJ2-1, with unresolved D. CDR3 length equals 14 residues. Germline assignment: CDR1 MNHNS and CDR2 SASEGT. V gave up 5 bases and J gave up 10 bases, with 18 bases separating them. CDR3 residues: CASSPRSPPYEQFF. The CDR3 region has the DNA TGTGCCAGCAGTCCACGGAGTCCACCCTACGAGCAGTTCTTC.

This clonotype turned up a few times. The chain has TRBV10-1 and TRBJ2-5, with TRBD2 as a possible D gene (6 bases). V was trimmed by 2 bases and J by 2 bases, leaving 6 bases between them. Germline assignment: CDR1 WNHNN and CDR2 SYGVQD (reference sequence). The CDR3 sequence is 13 residues long. The CDR3 protein is CASSEGTQETQYF. CDR3 coding DNA: TGCGCCAGCAGTGAGGGGACTCAAGAGACCCAGTACTTC.

This clonotype appeared a single time. The gene calls are TRBV7-8 and TRBJ2-3; D is perhaps TRBD2 (5 bases). Germline loops: CDR1 SGHVS, CDR2 FQNEAQ. This CDR3 has 14 amino acids. V lost 3 bases and J 4 bases, leaving 11 bases between the germline ends. DNA for the CDR3: TGTGCCAGCAGCTTCGACTACGCTGCAGATACGCAGTATTTT. Its protein is CASSFDYAADTQYF.

This clonotype is labeled medium-sized. The chain carries TRBV10-1 and TRBJ1-4, with D possibly matching TRBD1 (6 bases). Germline V gene lookup returns CDR1 WNHNN and CDR2 SYGVQD (reference sequence). V shed 2 bases and J shed 7 bases, with 17 bases lying between them. The CDR3 covers 16 residues. Written as DNA, the CDR3 is TGCGCCAGCAGTGAGAGGGGGGGGGGATGCTGTGAAAAACTGTTTTTT. This gives the protein CASSERGGGCCEKLFF.

V usage is TRBV11-3 and J usage is TRBJ2-1; no clear D gene. Germline CDR1 SGHNT, CDR2 YENEEA. This CDR3 has 12 amino acids. V was pared by 1 base and J by 13 bases, with 11 bases between. CDR3 protein: CASSLGNGFQFF. The CDR3 DNA is TGTGCCAGCAGCTTAGGAAATGGCTTCCAGTTCTTC.

This clonotype has a handful of counts. The chain uses TRBV7-2 and TRBJ2-7, with 8 bases lining up with TRBD1. CDR1 and CDR2 from the germline V gene are SGHTA and FQGNSA. V lost 10 bases to trimming and J lost 4 bases; unmatched junction nucleotides: 12. The CDR3 loop spans 14 amino acids. CDR3 sequence reads: CATNANQGAYEQYF. The CDR3 nucleotides are TGTGCCACCAACGCCAATCAGGGGGCTTACGAGCAGTACTTC. Together with reference TRBV7-2 and TRBJ2-7, the CDR3 gives the full variable domain: GAGVSQSPSNKVTEKGKDVELRCDPISGHTALYWYRQSLGQGLEFLIYFQGNSAPDKSGLPSDRFSAERTGGSVSTLTIQRTQQEDSAVYLCATNANQGAYEQYFGPGTRLTVT.

The rearrangement uses TRBV6-6 and TRBJ2-1, with D unclear. Looked up from germline, CDR1 is MNHNY and CDR2 is SVGAGI (reference sequence). This CDR3 comprises 13 residues. V lost 0 bases to trimming and J lost 10 bases, with 10 bases between them. Written as DNA, the CDR3 is TGTGCCAGCAGTTACTCGCCCGGCTACGAGCAGTTCTTC. Its protein is CASSYSPGYEQFF.

The V and J genes are TRBV7-1 and TRBJ1-2; 9 bases match TRBD1. TRBV7-1 is an ORF, with its function uncertain. J gave up 7 bases and V 3 bases, and 9 bases lay outside the gene matches. There are 15 residues in the CDR3. CDR3 amino acids: CASSSRTGEISGYTF. CDR3 nucleotides: TGTGCCAGCAGCTCCCGGACAGGGGAGATAAGTGGCTACACCTTC.

The V call is TRBV7-7, the J call TRBJ2-5; a possible D gene is TRBD1 (6 bases). V was cut by 6 bases and J by 4 bases, with 15 bases left in between. Germline V lookup: CDR1 SSHAT, CDR2 FNYEAQ (reference sequence). CDR3 length: 14 residues. CDR3 in amino acids: CASSPDRTGETQYF. The CDR3 region has the DNA TGTGCCAGCAGTCCAGACAGGACTGGAGAGACCCAGTACTTC.

V is TRBV27 and J is TRBJ2-1, with D perhaps being TRBD1 or TRBD2 (6 bases each). The J call may not be correct, given that the DNA end is closer to TRBJ2-7. The V gene's germline CDR1 is MNHEY and CDR2 SMNVEV (reference sequence). This CDR3 is 14 amino acids long. The CDR3 DNA reads as TGTGCCAGCAGTCCCCTGAGGGGGGTCGGCGAGCAGTACTTC. Amino acids: CASSPLRGVGEQYF.